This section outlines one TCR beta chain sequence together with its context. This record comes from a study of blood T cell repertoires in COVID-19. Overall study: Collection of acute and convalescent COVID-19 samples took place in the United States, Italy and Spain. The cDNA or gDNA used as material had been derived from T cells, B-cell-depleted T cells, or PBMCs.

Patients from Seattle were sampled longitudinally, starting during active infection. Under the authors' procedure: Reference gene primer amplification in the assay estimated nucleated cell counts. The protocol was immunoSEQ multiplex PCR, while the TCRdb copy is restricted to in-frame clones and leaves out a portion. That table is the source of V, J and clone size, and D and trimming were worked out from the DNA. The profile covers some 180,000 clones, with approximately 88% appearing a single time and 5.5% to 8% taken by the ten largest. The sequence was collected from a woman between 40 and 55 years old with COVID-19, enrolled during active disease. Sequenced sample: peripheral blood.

The CDR3 sequence is CASSLAYGAPSSYNSPLHF. CDR3 DNA sequence: TGTGCCAGCAGCTTAGCATATGGGGCACCTAGCTCCTATAATTCACCCCTCCACTTT. The V gene is TRBV7-8, the J gene TRBJ1-6, with a tentative D call TRBD1 (5 bases). The CDR3 contains 19 residues. The germline V and J ends were trimmed by 0 bases and 0 bases, with 15 bases remaining between them. Germline assignment: CDR1 SGHVS and CDR2 FQNEAQ. Full variable domain (remainder filled in from reference TRBV7-8 and TRBJ1-6): GAGVSQSPRYKVAKRGQDVALRCDPISGHVSLFWYQQALGQGPEFLTYFQNEAQLDKSGLPSDRFFAERPEGSVSTLKIQRTQQEDSAVYLCASSLAYGAPSSYNSPLHFGNGTRLTVT.